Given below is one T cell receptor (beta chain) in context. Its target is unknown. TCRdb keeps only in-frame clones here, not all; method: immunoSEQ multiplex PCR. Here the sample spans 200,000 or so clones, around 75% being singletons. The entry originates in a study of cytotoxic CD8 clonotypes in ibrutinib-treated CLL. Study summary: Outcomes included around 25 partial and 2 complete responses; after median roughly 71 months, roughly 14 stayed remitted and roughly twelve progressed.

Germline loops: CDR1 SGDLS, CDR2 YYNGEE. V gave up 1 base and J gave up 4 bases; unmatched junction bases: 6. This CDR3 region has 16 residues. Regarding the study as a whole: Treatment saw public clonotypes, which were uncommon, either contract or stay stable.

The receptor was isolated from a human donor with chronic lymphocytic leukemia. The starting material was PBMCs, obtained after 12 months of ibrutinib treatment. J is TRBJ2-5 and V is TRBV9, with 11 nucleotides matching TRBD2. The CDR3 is CASSVLAGGGGETQYF. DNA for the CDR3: TGTGCCAGCAGCGTACTAGCGGGAGGAGGGGGAGAGACCCAGTACTTC.